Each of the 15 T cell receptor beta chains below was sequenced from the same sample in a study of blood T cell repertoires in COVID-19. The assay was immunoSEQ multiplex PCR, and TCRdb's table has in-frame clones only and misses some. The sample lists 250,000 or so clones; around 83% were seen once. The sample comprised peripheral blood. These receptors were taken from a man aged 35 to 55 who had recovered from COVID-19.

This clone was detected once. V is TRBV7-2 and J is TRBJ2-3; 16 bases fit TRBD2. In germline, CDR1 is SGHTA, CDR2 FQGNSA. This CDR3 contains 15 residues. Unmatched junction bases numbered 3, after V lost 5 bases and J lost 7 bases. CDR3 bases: TGTGCCAGCAGCGCGGGACTAGCGGGGGGGAATACGCAGTATTTT. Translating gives CASSAGLAGGNTQYF.

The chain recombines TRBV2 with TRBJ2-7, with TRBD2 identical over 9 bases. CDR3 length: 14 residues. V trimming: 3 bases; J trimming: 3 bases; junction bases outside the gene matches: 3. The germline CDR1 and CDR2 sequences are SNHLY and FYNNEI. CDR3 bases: TGTGCCAGCAGTGAGGGACTAGCCTTCTACGAGCAGTACTTC. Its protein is CASSEGLAFYEQYF.

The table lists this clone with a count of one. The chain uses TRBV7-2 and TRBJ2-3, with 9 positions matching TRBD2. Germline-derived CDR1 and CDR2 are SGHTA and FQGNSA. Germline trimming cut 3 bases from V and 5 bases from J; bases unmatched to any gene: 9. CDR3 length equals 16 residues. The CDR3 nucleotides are TGTGCCAGCAGCTTCCGGACTAGCGAAGGTGGAGATACGCAGTATTTT. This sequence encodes CASSFRTSEGGDTQYF.

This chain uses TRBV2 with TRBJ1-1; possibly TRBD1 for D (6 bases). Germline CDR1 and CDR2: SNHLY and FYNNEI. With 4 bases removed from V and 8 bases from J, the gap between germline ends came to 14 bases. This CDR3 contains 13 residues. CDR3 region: CASSAETGAEAFF. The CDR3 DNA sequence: TGTGCCAGCAGTGCCGAGACAGGCGCAGAAGCTTTCTTT. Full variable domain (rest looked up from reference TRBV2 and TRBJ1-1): EPEVTQTPSHQVTQMGQEVILRCVPISNHLYFYWYRQILGQKVEFLVSFYNNEISEKSEIFDDQFSVERPDGSNFTLKIRSTKLEDSAMYFCASSAETGAEAFFGQGTRLTVV.

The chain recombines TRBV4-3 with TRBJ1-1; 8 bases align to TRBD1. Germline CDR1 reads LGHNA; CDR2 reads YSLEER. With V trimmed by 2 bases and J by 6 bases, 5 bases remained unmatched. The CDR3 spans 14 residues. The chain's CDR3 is CASSQRQGFAEAFF. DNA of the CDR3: TGCGCCAGCAGCCAACGACAGGGGTTCGCTGAAGCTTTCTTT.

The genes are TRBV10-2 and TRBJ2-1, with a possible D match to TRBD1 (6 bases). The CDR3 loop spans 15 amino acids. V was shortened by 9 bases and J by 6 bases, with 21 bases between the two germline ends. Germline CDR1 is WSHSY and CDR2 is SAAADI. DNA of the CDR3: TGCGCCAGTGGAAATATAATCGGGACATTCAATGAGCAGTTCTTC. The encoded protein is CASGNIIGTFNEQFF.

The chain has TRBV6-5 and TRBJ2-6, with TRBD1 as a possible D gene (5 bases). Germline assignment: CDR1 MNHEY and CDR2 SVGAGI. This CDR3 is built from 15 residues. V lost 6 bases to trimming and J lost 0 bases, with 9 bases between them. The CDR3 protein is CASRITGSGANVLTF. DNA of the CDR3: TGTGCCAGCAGGATTACAGGCTCTGGGGCCAACGTCCTGACTTTC.

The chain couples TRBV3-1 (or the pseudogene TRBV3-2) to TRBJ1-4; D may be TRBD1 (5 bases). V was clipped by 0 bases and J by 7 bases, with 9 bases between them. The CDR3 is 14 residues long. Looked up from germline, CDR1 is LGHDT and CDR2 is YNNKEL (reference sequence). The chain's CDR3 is CASSQDTGAEKLFF. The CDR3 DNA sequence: TGTGCCAGCAGCCAAGATACAGGTGCTGAAAAACTGTTTTTT.

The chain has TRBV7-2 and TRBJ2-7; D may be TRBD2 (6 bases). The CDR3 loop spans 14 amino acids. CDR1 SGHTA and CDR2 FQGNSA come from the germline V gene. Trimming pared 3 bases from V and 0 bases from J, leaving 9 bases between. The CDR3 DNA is TGTGCCAGCAGCTTTGGGACTTACTCCTACGAGCAGTACTTC. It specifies CASSFGTYSYEQYF.

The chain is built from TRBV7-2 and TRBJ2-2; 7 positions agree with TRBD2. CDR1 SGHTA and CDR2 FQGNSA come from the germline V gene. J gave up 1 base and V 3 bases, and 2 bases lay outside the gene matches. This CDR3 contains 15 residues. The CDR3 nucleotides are TGTGCCAGCAGCTTGACTAGCTGGAACACCGGGGAGCTGTTTTTT. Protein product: CASSLTSWNTGELFF.

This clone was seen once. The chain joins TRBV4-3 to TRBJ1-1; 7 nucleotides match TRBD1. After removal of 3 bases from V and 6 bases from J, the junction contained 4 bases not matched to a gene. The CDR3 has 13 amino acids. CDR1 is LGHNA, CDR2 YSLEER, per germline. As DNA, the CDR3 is TGCGCCAGCAGCCACTCGACAGGGTCTGAAGCTTTCTTT. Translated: CASSHSTGSEAFF.

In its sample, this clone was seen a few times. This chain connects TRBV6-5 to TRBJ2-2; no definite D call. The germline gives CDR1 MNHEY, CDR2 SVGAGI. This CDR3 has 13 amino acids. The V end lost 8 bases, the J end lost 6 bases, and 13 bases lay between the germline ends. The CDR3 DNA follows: TGTGCCAGCCGGGTGGGTGAAGCCGGGGAGCTGTTTTTT. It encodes CASRVGEAGELFF.

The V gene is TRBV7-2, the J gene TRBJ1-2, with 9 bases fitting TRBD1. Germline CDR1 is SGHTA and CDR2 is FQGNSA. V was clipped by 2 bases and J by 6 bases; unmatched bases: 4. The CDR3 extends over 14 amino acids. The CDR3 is CASSLLGTGNGYTF. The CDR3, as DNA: TGTGCCAGCAGCTTACTTGGGACAGGGAATGGCTACACCTTC.

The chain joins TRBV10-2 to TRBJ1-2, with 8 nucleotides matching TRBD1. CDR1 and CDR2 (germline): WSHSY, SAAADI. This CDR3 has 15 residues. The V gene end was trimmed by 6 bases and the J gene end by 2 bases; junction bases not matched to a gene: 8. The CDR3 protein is CASSEGRGLNYGYTF. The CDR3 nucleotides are TGCGCCAGCAGCGAAGGCAGGGGGCTGAACTATGGCTACACCTTC.

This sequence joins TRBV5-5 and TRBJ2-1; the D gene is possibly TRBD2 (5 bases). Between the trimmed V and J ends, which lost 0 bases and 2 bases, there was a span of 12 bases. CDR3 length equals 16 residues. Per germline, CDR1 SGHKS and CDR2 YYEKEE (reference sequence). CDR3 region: CASSLERAIPYNEQFF. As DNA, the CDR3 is TGTGCCAGCAGCTTGGAGAGGGCCATCCCCTACAATGAGCAGTTCTTC.